This T cell receptor beta chain appears in the sequencing data of a study of cytomegalovirus exposure and HLA in healthy donors. General observations from the study: Rarity marked most TCR sequences, yet some public TCRs occurred in many donors. According to a later analysis, most TCR beta chains associated with CMV appeared HLA-restricted. The authors later linked a missense DCLRE1C variant to TCR beta V- and J-gene trimming.

Regarding this clone: Its antigen is not identified.

Trimming took 7 bases from V and 2 from J, leaving 11 bases between them. CDR1 is MDHEN, CDR2 SYDVKM, per germline. This CDR3 contains 13 residues. In the PCR, 60 Vbeta and 13 Jbeta primers were used. The protocol was immunoSEQ multiplex PCR, while the TCRdb copy is restricted to in-frame clones and leaves out a portion. The table includes 200,000 or so clones, more than 60% detected once. The TCR was taken from a man aged 35 to 55 in good health and CMV-seronegative. The specimen was PBMCs. The gene calls are TRBV28 and TRBJ1-2; TRBD1 is a possible D gene (5 bases). CDR3 sequence: CASTHRGNYGYTF. In nucleotides, the CDR3 is TGTGCCAGCACCCATAGGGGAAACTATGGCTACACCTTC.